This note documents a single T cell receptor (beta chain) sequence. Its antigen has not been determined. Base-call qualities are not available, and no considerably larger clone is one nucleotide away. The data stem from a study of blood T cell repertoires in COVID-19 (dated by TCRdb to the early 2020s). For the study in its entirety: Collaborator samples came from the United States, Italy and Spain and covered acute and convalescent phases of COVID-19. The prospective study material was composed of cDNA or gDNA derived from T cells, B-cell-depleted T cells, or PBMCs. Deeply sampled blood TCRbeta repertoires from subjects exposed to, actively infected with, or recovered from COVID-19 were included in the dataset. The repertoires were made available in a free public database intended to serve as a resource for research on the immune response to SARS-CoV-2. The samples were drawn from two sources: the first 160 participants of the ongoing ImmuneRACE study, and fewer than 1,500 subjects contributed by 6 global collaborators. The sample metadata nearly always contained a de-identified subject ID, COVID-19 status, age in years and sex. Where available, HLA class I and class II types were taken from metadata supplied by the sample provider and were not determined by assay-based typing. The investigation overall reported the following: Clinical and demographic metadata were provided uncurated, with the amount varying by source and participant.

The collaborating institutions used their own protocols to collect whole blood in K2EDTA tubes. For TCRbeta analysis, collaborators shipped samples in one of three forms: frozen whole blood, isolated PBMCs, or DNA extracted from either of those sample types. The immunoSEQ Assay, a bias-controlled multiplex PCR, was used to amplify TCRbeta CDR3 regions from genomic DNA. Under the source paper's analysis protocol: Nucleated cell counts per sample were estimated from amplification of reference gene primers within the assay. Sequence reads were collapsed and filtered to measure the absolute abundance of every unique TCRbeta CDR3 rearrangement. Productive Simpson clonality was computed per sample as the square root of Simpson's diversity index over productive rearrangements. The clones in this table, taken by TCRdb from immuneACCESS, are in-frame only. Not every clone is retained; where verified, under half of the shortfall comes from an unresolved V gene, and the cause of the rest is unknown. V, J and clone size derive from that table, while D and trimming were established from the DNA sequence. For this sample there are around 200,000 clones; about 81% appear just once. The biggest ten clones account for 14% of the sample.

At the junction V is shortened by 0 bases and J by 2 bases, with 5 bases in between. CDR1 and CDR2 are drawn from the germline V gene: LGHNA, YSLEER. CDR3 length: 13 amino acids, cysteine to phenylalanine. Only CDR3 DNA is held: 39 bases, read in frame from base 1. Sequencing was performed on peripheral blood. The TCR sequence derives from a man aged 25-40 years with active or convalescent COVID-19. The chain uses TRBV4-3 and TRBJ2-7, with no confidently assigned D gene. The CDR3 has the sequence CASSQDLAYEQYF. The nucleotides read TGCGCCAGCAGCCAAGACCTTGCCTACGAGCAGTACTTC.